The clone carrying this TCR beta chain was counted ten times or more. Its specificity is unknown. The sample originates from a study of regulatory T cells in long-lasting Graves disease. Whole-study context: Graves' patients with a new diagnosis had received antithyroid drugs under 3 months. Findings of the study overall: Between persistent patients, about 2,800 public clonotypes were shared, exceeding the 950 to 1,000 shared between new patients. Researchers examined only peripheral blood and not thyroid tissue.

Regarding time point: newly diagnosed GD, antithyroid drugs for less than 3 months. PBMC-derived RNA was used for the TCR library. The CDR3 covers 14 residues. With 0 bases removed from V and 6 bases from J, the gap between germline ends came to 10 bases. CDR1 is SGHRS, CDR2 YFSETQ, per germline. CDR3 regions were amplified by Arm-PCR using iRepertoire HTBI primers to build TCR beta libraries. MiXCR, run by TCRdb on the multiplex PCR reads, gives a single entry per CDR3 protein. Altogether a few hundred thousand distinct CDR3 sequences are present, about 10% being singletons, with the ten largest covering approximately 17%. These same records also appear under a second study, on T cells in Graves' hyperthyroidism and ophthalmopathy.

This TCR derives from a woman aged 18 to 35 with Graves disease. The sequences come from peripheral blood mononuclear cells (PBMCs), collected at new diagnosis, from a patient treated with antithyroid drugs. This rearrangement joins TRBV5-1 to TRBJ2-4; tentatively, D is TRBD2 (6 bases). The CDR3, as DNA: TGCGCCAGCAGCTTGGCCTTGGGGGGAAACATTCAGTACTTC. It specifies CASSLALGGNIQYF.